Sequencing of this T cell receptor (beta chain) was carried out in a study of shared T cell receptors in the human thymus. Repertoires were generated with immunoSEQ multiplex PCR, while TCRdb's copy carries only in-frame clones and drops some. The sample contains around 730,000 clones, approximately 83% of which appear only once. The CDR3 is 15 amino acids. In germline, CDR1 is SGHNT, CDR2 YYREEE (reference sequence). V lost 3 bases, J lost 7 bases, and 19 bases lay in between. These same data were also listed under a study on human thymus T cells. That paper notes: Donors were healthy Finnish babies undergoing corrective operations for congenital heart defects. Thymic resections from corrective heart surgery supplied the tissue. Apparent skewing of V and J gene usage characterized both thymic and blood repertoires. Related reports documented highly overlapping thymic repertoires among unrelated individuals.

The TCR originated in a girl in the first two years of life with a congenital heart defect. Sequenced material: thymocytes. The J gene is TRBJ1-2, the V gene TRBV5-4; weak D call: TRBD1 (5 bases). The CDR3: CASSSQRGGEGGYTF. CDR3 coding DNA: TGTGCCAGCAGCTCCCAGCGCGGAGGGGAGGGTGGCTACACCTTC. Using reference TRBV5-4 and TRBJ1-2 for the parts outside the CDR3, the full variable domain is ETGVTQSPTHLIKTRGQQVTLRCSSQSGHNTVSWYQQALGQGPQFIFQYYREEENGRGNFPPRFSGLQFPNYSSELNVNALELDDSALYLCASSSQRGGEGGYTFGSGTRLTVV.